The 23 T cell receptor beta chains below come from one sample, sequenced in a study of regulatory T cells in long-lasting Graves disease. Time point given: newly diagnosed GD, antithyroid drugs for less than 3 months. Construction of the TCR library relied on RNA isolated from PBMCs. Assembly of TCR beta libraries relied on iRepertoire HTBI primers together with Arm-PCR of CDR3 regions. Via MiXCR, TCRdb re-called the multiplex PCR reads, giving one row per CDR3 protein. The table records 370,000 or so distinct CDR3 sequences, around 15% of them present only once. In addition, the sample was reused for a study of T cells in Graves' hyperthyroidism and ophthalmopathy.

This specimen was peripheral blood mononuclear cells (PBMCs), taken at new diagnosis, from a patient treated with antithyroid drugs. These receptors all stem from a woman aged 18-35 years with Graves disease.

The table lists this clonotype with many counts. CDR3 sequence: CASSLSAGGTDTQYF. The CDR3 DNA follows: TGTGCCAGCAGCTTGTCAGCGGGGGGCACAGATACGCAGTATTTT. This rearrangement joins TRBV11-3 to TRBJ2-3; TRBD2 matches at 8 bases. The CDR3 extends over 15 amino acids. The germline CDR1 and CDR2 sequences are SGHNT and YENEEA. V lost 3 bases to trimming and J lost 1 base; unmatched junction nucleotides: 3.

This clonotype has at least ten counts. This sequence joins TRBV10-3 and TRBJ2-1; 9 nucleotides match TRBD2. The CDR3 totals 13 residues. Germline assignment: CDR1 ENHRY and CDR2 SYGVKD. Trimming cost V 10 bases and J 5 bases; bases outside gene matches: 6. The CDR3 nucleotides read TGTGCCAGCACGGGACTAGCAGACAATGAGCAGTTCTTC. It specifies CASTGLADNEQFF.

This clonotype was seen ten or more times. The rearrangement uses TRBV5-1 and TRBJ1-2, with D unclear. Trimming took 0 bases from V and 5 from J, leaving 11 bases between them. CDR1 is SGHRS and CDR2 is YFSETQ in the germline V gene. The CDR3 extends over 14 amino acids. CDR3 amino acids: CASSLDSQVYGYTF. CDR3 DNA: TGCGCCAGCAGCTTGGATTCGCAGGTTTATGGCTACACCTTC.

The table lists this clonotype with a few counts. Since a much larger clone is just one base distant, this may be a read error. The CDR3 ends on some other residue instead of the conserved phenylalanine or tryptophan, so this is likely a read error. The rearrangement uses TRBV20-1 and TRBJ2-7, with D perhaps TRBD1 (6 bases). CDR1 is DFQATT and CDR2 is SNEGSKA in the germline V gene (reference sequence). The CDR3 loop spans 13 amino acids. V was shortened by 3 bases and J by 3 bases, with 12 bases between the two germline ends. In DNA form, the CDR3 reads TGCAGTGCTAGTCCTAGGGGGAACTACGAGCAGTACCTC. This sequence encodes CSASPRGNYEQYL.

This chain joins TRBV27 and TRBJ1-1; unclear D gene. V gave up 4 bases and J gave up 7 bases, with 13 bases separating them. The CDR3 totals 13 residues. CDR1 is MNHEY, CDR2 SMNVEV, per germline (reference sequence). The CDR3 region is CASSSGFQGEAFF. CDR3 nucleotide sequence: TGTGCCAGCAGTTCTGGCTTTCAAGGTGAAGCTTTCTTT.

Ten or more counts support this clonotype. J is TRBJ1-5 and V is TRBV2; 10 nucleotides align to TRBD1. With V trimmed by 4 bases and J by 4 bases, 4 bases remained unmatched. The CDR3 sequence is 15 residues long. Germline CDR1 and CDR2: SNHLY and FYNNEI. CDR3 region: CASSGGTGANQPQHF. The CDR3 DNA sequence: TGTGCCAGCAGTGGCGGGACAGGGGCGAATCAGCCCCAGCATTTT.

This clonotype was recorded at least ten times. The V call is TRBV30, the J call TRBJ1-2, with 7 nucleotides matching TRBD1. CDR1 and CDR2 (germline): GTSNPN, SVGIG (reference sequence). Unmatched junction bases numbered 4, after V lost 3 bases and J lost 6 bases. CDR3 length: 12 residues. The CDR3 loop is CAWSGGTDGYTF. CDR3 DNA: TGTGCCTGGAGCGGAGGGACAGATGGCTACACCTTC.

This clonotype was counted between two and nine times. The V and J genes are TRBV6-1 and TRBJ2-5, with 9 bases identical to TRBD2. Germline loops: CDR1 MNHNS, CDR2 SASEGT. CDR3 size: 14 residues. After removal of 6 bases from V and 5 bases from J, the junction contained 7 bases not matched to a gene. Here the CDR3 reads CASRERGVWETQYF. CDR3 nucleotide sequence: TGTGCCAGCAGGGAGCGGGGGGTATGGGAGACCCAGTACTTC.

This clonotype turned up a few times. CDR3 in amino acids: CASSQYLRGAWEPTYEQYF. As DNA, the CDR3 is TGTGCCAGCAGCCAATATCTTCGTGGGGCCTGGGAACCAACCTACGAGCAGTACTTC. The chain carries TRBV14 and TRBJ2-7; a weak D match, TRBD1 (5 bases). V shed 2 bases and J shed 2 bases, with 25 bases lying between them. Germline-derived CDR1 and CDR2 are SGHDN and FVKESK. This CDR3 region has 19 residues.

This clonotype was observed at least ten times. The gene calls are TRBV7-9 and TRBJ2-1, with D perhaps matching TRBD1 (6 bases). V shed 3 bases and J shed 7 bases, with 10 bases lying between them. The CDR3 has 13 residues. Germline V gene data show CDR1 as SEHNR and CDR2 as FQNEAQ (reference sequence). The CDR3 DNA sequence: TGTGCCAGCAGCTTCTCTACAGGGAATGAGCAGTTCTTC. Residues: CASSFSTGNEQFF.

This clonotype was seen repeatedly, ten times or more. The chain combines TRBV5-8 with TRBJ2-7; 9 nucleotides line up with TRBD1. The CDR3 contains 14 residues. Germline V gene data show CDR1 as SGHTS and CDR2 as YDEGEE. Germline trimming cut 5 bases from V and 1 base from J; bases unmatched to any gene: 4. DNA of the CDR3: TGTGCCAGCAGACCGGACAGGGGTTCCTACGAGCAGTACTTC. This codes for CASRPDRGSYEQYF.

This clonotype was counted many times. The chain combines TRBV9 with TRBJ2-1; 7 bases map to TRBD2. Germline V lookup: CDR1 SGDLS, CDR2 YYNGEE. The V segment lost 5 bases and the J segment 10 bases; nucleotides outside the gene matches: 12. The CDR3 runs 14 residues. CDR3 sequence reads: CASSATRGGVEQFF. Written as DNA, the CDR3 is TGTGCCAGCAGTGCGACGCGGGGAGGGGTCGAGCAGTTCTTC.

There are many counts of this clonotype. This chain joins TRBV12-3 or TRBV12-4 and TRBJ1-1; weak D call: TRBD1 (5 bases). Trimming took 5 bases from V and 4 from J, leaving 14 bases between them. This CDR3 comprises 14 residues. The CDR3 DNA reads TGTGCCAGCAGTGGTCACGGGGGGGTCACTGAAGCTTTCTTT. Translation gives CASSGHGGVTEAFF.

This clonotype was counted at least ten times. The CDR3: CASSQDPAGLGYEQYF. The CDR3, as DNA: TGCGCCAGCAGCCAAGATCCAGCAGGGCTTGGCTACGAGCAGTACTTC. This rearrangement joins TRBV4-1 to TRBJ2-7, with a weak D call TRBD1 (5 bases). This CDR3 is 16 amino acids long. The V gene's germline CDR1 is MGHRA and CDR2 YSYEKL. Between the trimmed V and J ends, which lost 0 bases and 3 bases, there was a span of 15 bases.

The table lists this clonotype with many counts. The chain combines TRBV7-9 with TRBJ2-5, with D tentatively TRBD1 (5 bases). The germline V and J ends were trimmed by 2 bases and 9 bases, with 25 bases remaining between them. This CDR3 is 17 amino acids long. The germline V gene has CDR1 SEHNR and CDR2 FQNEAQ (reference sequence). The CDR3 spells CASSLLPSARVELAQYF. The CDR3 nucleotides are TGTGCCAGCAGCTTACTTCCCAGTGCCAGGGTCGAGTTGGCCCAGTACTTC.

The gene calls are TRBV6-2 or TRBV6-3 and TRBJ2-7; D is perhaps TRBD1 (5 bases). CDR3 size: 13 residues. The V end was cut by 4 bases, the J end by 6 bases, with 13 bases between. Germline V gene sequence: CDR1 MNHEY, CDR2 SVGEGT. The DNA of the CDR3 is TGTGCCAGCAGTTCCCGGGCTGGGGCCGAGCAGTACTTC. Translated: CASSSRAGAEQYF.

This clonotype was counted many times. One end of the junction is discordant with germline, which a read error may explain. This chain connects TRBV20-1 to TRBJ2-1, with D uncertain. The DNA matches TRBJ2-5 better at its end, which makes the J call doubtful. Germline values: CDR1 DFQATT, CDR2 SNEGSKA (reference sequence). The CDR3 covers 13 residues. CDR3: CSARDAVAEIQYF. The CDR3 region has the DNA TGCAGTGCTAGAGATGCTGTTGCGGAGATCCAGTACTTC.

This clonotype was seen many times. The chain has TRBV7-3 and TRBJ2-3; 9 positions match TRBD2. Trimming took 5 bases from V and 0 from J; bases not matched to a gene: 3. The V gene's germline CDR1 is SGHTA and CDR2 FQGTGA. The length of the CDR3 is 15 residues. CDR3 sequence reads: CASSISGRSTDTQYF. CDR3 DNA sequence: TGTGCCAGCAGCATAAGCGGGAGGAGCACAGATACGCAGTATTTT. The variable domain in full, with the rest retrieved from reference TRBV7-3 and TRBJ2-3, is GAGVSQTPSNKVTEKGKYVELRCDPISGHTALYWYRQSLGQGPEFLIYFQGTGAADDSGLPNDRFFAVRPEGSVSTLKIQRTERGDSAVYLCASSISGRSTDTQYFGPGTRLTVL.

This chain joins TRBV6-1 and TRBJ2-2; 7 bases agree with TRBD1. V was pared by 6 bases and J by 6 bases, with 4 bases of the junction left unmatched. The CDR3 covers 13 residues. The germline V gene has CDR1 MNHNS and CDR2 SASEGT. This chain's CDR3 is CASSTGVAGELFF. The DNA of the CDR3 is TGTGCCAGCAGCACAGGGGTCGCCGGGGAGCTGTTTTTT.

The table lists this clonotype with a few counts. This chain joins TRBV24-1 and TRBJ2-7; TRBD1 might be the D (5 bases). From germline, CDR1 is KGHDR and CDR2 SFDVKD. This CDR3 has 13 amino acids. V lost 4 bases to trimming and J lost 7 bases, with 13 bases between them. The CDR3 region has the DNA TGTGCCACCAGTGAGGTAGGGGCTGGGGAGCAGTACTTC. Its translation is CATSEVGAGEQYF.

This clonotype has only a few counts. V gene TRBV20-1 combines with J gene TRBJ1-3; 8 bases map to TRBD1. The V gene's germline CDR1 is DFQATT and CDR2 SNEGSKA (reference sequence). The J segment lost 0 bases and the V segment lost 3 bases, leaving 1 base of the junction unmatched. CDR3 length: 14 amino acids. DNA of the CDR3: TGCAGTGCTAGTGACAGGGGCTCTGGAAACACCATATATTTT. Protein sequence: CSASDRGSGNTIYF.

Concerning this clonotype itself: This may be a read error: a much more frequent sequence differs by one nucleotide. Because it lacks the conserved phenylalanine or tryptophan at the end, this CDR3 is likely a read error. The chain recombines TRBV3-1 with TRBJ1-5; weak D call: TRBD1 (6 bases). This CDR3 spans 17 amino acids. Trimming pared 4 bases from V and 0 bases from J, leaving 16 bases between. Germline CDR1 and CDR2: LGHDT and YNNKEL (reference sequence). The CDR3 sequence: CASSPEGGPYSNQPQHL. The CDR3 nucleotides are TGTGCCAGCAGCCCAGAAGGGGGACCCTATAGCAATCAGCCCCAGCATCTT.

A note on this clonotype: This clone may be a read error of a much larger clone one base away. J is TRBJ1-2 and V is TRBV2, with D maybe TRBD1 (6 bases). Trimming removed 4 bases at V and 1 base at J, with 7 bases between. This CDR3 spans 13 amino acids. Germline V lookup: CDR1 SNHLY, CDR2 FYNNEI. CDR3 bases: TGTGCCAGCAGTGTGGACAGTAACTATGGCTACACCTTC. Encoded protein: CASSVDSNYGYTF.